A selection of T cell receptor beta chains follows, all from one sample in a study of identical twins. TCRdb called the 5' RACE reads again in MiXCR, with one record for every CDR3 protein. The sample consists of 700,000 or so distinct CDR3 sequences, over 8.5% of them appearing once. The data were also submitted as part of a second study, on yellow fever vaccine responses in identical twins.

The sequenced sample was PBMCs. The receptors come from a woman under 30 in good health. The CDR3 runs from the conserved cysteine through the conserved F or W. The D gene is left open where the match is weak. Clone size, where shown, is once, few, many, or a class for clones that have expanded.

>TRBV14|TRBJ2-7|TRBD2|-
TGTGCCAGCAGCGACCGTAGGGGTCGGAGAACTAGCGGGAGTTACGAGCAGTACTTC
CASSDRRGRRTSGSYEQYF
>TRBV5-1|TRBJ2-1|TRBD2|many
TGCGCCAGCAGCTTGGAGGGGGGACTAGCGTCCCAGCAGTTCTTC
CASSLEGGLASQQFF
>TRBV12-3/TRBV12-4|TRBJ2-7|-|-
TGTGCCAGCGGGACGTCACAGGGGACTACCTACGAGCAGTACTTC
CASGTSQGTTYEQYF
>TRBV2|TRBJ2-6|-|-
TGTGCCAGCACTATAGACAGCTCTGGGGCCAACGTCCTGACTTTC
CASTIDSSGANVLTF
>TRBV9|TRBJ2-5|-|-
TGTGCCAGCAGCCCCCTTGGACTACCGGTTCAAGAGACCCAGTACTTC
CASSPLGLPVQETQYF
>TRBV28|TRBJ2-7|TRBD1|-
TGTGCCAGCAGTTTCGGGACAGGAATTTACGAGCAGTACTTC
CASSFGTGIYEQYF
>TRBV7-2|TRBJ2-1|TRBD2|few
TGTGCCAGCAGCTTAGAGGGACTAGCTCACAATGAGCAGTTCTTC
CASSLEGLAHNEQFF
>TRBV5-6|TRBJ2-6|-|-
TGTGCCAGCAGCTTCCCCGGGACTCTGCTCTCTGGGGCCAACGTCCTGACTTTC
CASSFPGTLLSGANVLTF
>TRBV7-6|TRBJ2-2|-|-
TGTGCCACCAGACCTGGGCTGGGCACCGGGGAGCTGTTTTTT
CATRPGLGTGELFF
>TRBV7-8|TRBJ2-3|-|few
TGTGCCAGCAGCTCAGAAAGGGCGGCAGATACGCAGTATTTT
CASSSERAADTQYF
>TRBV7-9|TRBJ1-5|-|-
TGTGCCAGCAGCTTAGCCAGCATTAATCAGCCCCAGCATTTT
CASSLASINQPQHF
>TRBV20-1|TRBJ1-6|-|few
TGCAGTGCTAGAGATGTCCTTCGGGGATCTTCTTCACCCCTCCACTTT
CSARDVLRGSSSPLHF
>TRBV10-3|TRBJ2-7|TRBD1|-
TGTGCCATCAGCTACAGGGGGATGGCAGGCGAGCAGTACTTC
CAISYRGMAGEQYF
>TRBV20-1|TRBJ2-7|TRBD1|few
TGCAGTGCTCGACAGGGGGCTGTTGACTACGAGCAGTACTTC
CSARQGAVDYEQYF
>TRBV9|TRBJ2-7|-|-
TGTGCCAGCAGGGCCAGTGGGGCAGGCGGCGAGCAGTACTTC
CASRASGAGGEQYF
>TRBV3-1|TRBJ2-3|-|many
TGTGCCAGCAGTCCTCCCGTTGGCACAGATACGCAGTATTTT
CASSPPVGTDTQYF
>TRBV13|TRBJ2-7|TRBD2|-
TGTGCCAGCAGCATAACGACCCTAGCGGGAGGAACCTCCTACGAGCAGTACTTC
CASSITTLAGGTSYEQYF
>TRBV30|TRBJ2-2|TRBD2|-
TGTGCCTGGAAAACTAGCGCAACCGGGGAGCTGTTTTTT
CAWKTSATGELFF
>TRBV3-1|TRBJ1-5|-|many
TGTGCCAGCAGCCCGAGGACAGGCAATCAGCCCCAGCATTTT
CASSPRTGNQPQHF
>TRBV9|TRBJ2-2|-|-
TGTGCCAGCAGCGTCGACACGAACACCGGGGAGCTGTTTTTT
CASSVDTNTGELFF
>TRBV4-2|TRBJ2-3|-|few
TGTGCCAGCAGCCGGGAACCGGGACCCAACACAGATACGCAGTATTTT
CASSREPGPNTDTQYF
>TRBV28|TRBJ1-5|-|-
TGTGCCAGCATTCCCGGGGGGGGCAATCATCAGCCCCAGCATTTT
CASIPGGGNHQPQHF
>TRBV6-1|TRBJ1-2|-|few
TGTGCCAGCACCCCGAGGGGGTTTAACTATGGCTACACCTTC
CASTPRGFNYGYTF
>TRBV27|TRBJ2-7|TRBD2|-
TGTGCCAGCAGCCTAACTAGCGGGAGGGCCCGGGAGCAGTACTTC
CASSLTSGRAREQYF
>TRBV6-5|TRBJ2-7|TRBD1|-
TGTGCCAGCAGTTACTCGCAGGGGGCAACCTCCTACGAGCAGTACTTC
CASSYSQGATSYEQYF
>TRBV9|TRBJ2-7|-|-
TGTGCCAGCAGCCCCCATTCGGCAGTGATCTACGAGCAGTACTTC
CASSPHSAVIYEQYF
>TRBV28|TRBJ2-2|TRBD2|-
TGTGCCAGCAGTTTATACCCTAGCGGGCACCGAGGGCCCGGGGAGCTGTTTTTT
CASSLYPSGHRGPGELFF
>TRBV15|TRBJ2-7|TRBD1|-
TGTGCCACCAGCGAATACCCGGGACAGGAATACTACTACGAGCAGTACTTC
CATSEYPGQEYYYEQYF
>TRBV11-2|TRBJ1-1|-|-
TGTGCCAGCAGCTTAAGGCTGATGAACACTGAAGCTTTCTTT
CASSLRLMNTEAFF
>TRBV5-6|TRBJ1-5|-|-
TGTGCCAGCAGCCCCGGTGGGGGGAGCCAGCCCCAGCATTTT
CASSPGGGSQPQHF
>TRBV24-1|TRBJ2-5|-|-
TGTGCCACCAGTTTGGGGCCCGGGACCCAGTACTTC
CATSLGPGTQYF
>TRBV7-9|TRBJ2-1|-|many
TGTGCCAGCAGCTCCGGAGGTGCCCACGGTGAGCAGTTCTTC
CASSSGGAHGEQFF
>TRBV20-1|TRBJ2-1|TRBD2|-
TGCAGTGCGTTACCTACTAGCGGGAGGGCCGGAAGCTACAATGAGCAGTTCTTC
CSALPTSGRAGSYNEQFF